What follows are 22 T cell receptor beta chains derived from one specimen sequenced in a study of blood T cell repertoires in COVID-19. Using immunoSEQ multiplex PCR, the repertoire was profiled, and TCRdb retains in-frame clones only, with some absent. The sample contains roughly 130,000 clones, approximately 80% of which appear only once. Sequencing was done on a sample of peripheral blood. All receptors derive from an older woman with acute or convalescent COVID-19.

The chain couples TRBV5-1 to TRBJ1-2, with 7 bases identical to TRBD1. J was trimmed by 5 bases and V by 0 bases; bases with no gene match: 4. The CDR3 is made up of 14 amino acids. Germline CDR1 and CDR2: SGHRS and YFSETQ. This CDR3 is CASSLGTGRYGYTF. The CDR3 DNA reads TGCGCCAGCAGCTTGGGGACAGGAAGGTATGGCTACACCTTC.

Remarks on this clone: The junction departs from the called germline gene at one end, perhaps through a read error. Other nucleotide sequences from this sample produce the same CDR3. This rearrangement joins TRBV9 to TRBJ1-2, with 10 nucleotides matching TRBD1. This CDR3 region has 15 residues. CDR1 and CDR2 (germline): SGDLS, YYNGEE. In DNA form, the CDR3 reads TGCGCCAGCAGCCCCCGACAGGGGGCAATAGTTGGCTACACCTTC. Its translation: CASSPRQGAIVGYTF.

The V and J genes are TRBV18 and TRBJ1-3; 7 bases are shared with TRBD1. Unmatched junction bases numbered 6, after V lost 0 bases and J lost 1 base. CDR1 and CDR2 (germline): KGHSH, LQKENI. The CDR3 has 17 residues. Here the CDR3 reads CASSPPAKTGSGNTIYF. CDR3 bases: TGTGCCAGCTCACCACCTGCAAAGACAGGGTCTGGAAACACCATATATTTT. The entire variable domain, with the rest obtained from reference TRBV18 and TRBJ1-3, is as follows: NAGVMQNPRHLVRRRGQEARLRCSPMKGHSHVYWYRQLPEEGLKFMVYLQKENIIDESGMPKERFSAEFPKEGPSILRIQQVVRGDSAAYFCASSPPAKTGSGNTIYFGEGSWLTVV.

The chain joins TRBV6-1 to TRBJ1-1; TRBD1 is a possible D gene (6 bases). Trimming pared 1 base from V and 11 bases from J, leaving 8 bases between. The germline V gene encodes CDR1 MNHNS and CDR2 SASEGT. This CDR3 region has 11 residues. Here the CDR3 DNA reads TGTGCCAGCAGTGAAGGGCAGGGGGCTTTCTTT. It is translated as CASSEGQGAFF.

The V gene is TRBV19, the J gene TRBJ2-1; 7 bases match TRBD1. The V segment lost 6 bases and the J segment 4 bases; nucleotides outside the gene matches: 9. Per germline, CDR1 LNHDA and CDR2 SQIVND (reference sequence). The CDR3 has 15 residues. The CDR3 DNA reads TGTGCCAGTAGCCCAGACGGGACAGCTTACAATGAGCAGTTCTTC. It specifies CASSPDGTAYNEQFF.

The gene calls are TRBV5-1 and TRBJ1-2; D not certain. Per germline, CDR1 SGHRS and CDR2 YFSETQ. This CDR3 spans 14 amino acids. The V gene lost 0 bases and the J gene lost 0 bases, with 6 bases spanning the gap. The CDR3 loop is CASSLALSNYGYTF. In nucleotides, the CDR3 is TGCGCCAGCAGCTTGGCCCTCTCTAACTATGGCTACACCTTC.

The chain employs TRBV4-3 and TRBJ2-3, with 12 nucleotides matching TRBD2. The CDR3 loop spans 17 amino acids. The germline V gene has CDR1 LGHNA and CDR2 YSLEER. After removal of 0 bases from V and 3 bases from J, the junction contained 4 bases not matched to a gene. CDR3 loop: CASSQDNLAGGTDTQYF. Here the CDR3 DNA reads TGCGCCAGCAGCCAAGATAATCTAGCGGGGGGGACAGATACGCAGTATTTT.

V and J are TRBV14 and TRBJ1-1; D is possibly TRBD1 (6 bases). Per the germline V gene, CDR1 is SGHDN and CDR2 is FVKESK. V was cut by 0 bases and J by 4 bases, with 12 bases left in between. This CDR3 has 15 amino acids. The CDR3: CASSQDGTPATEAFF. CDR3 coding DNA: TGTGCCAGCAGCCAAGATGGGACACCGGCCACTGAAGCTTTCTTT.

The V gene is TRBV10-3, the J gene TRBJ2-5; a weak D match, TRBD1 (5 bases). The CDR3 has 14 residues. Germline values: CDR1 ENHRY, CDR2 SYGVKD. V dropped 0 bases and J dropped 4 bases, with 9 bases sitting between them. The CDR3 DNA reads TGTGCCATCAGTGAGTCTAGGGGTACAGAGACCCAGTACTTC. Residues: CAISESRGTETQYF.

The chain recombines TRBV2 with TRBJ1-6; D gene uncertain. With 4 bases removed from V and 6 bases from J, the gap between germline ends came to 10 bases. CDR1 and CDR2 from the germline V gene are SNHLY and FYNNEI. This CDR3 contains 14 residues. Here the CDR3 DNA reads TGTGCCAGCAGTGTAATACAGATTAATTCACCCCTCCACTTT. Encoded protein: CASSVIQINSPLHF.

This clone was picked up one time. V is TRBV11-3 and J is TRBJ2-1, with 9 nucleotides matching TRBD2. The CDR3 has 15 residues. Germline trimming cut 4 bases from V and 6 bases from J; bases unmatched to any gene: 7. Germline-derived CDR1 and CDR2 are SGHNT and YENEEA. DNA of the CDR3: TGTGCCAGCAGCTCGCTGCGGGGGGGCATCAATGAGCAGTTCTTC. Its translation is CASSSLRGGINEQFF.

This clone was recorded once. This chain uses TRBV29-1 with TRBJ2-5, with 9 bases fitting TRBD1. CDR3 length: 13 residues. V was pared by 7 bases and J by 5 bases, with 8 bases of the junction left unmatched. The germline gives CDR1 SQVTM, CDR2 ANQGSEA. The CDR3 protein is CSDRTGEEETQYF. As DNA, the CDR3 is TGCAGCGATCGGACAGGGGAGGAGGAGACCCAGTACTTC.

The CDR3 bases are TGCGCCAGCAGCTTGGTATCGGGGAATGAGCAGTTCTTC. It encodes CASSLVSGNEQFF. V and J are TRBV5-1 and TRBJ2-1; TRBD2 might be the D (5 bases). The CDR3 runs 13 residues. The germline CDR1 and CDR2 sequences are SGHRS and YFSETQ. V lost 0 bases to trimming and J lost 7 bases, with 8 bases between them. Using reference TRBV5-1 and TRBJ2-1 for the parts outside the CDR3, the full variable domain is KAGVTQTPRYLIKTRGQQVTLSCSPISGHRSVSWYQQTPGQGLQFLFEYFSETQRNKGNFPGRFSGRQFSNSRSEMNVSTLELGDSALYLCASSLVSGNEQFFGPGTRLTVL.

The chain joins TRBV24-1 to TRBJ2-1, with 9 bases that match TRBD2. The CDR3 length is 15 residues. Germline V CDR1 and CDR2: KGHDR, SFDVKD. V trimming: 4 bases; J trimming: 8 bases; junction bases outside the gene matches: 8. The CDR3 DNA follows: TGTGCCACCAGTGAACATAGCGGGGGCCGCGATGAGCAGTTCTTC. It specifies CATSEHSGGRDEQFF.

This clone was counted a few times. The rearrangement joins TRBV18 to TRBJ2-5, with a possible D match to TRBD2 (6 bases). The germline V gene encodes CDR1 KGHSH and CDR2 LQKENI. Trimming cost V 5 bases and J 2 bases, with 6 bases left between them. The CDR3 consists of 12 residues. CDR3 region: CASSGGQETQYF. The CDR3 nucleotides are TGTGCCAGCTCAGGGGGGCAAGAGACCCAGTACTTC.

The chain links TRBV19 to TRBJ1-6; D gene unclear. The V end was cut by 5 bases, the J end by 4 bases, with 15 bases between. The CDR3 length is 16 residues. The germline gives CDR1 LNHDA, CDR2 SQIVND (reference sequence). This CDR3 is CASSFSAGQYNSPLHF. The CDR3 nucleotides are TGTGCCAGTAGTTTTTCGGCAGGCCAGTATAATTCACCCCTCCACTTT.

The J gene is TRBJ1-6, the V gene TRBV11-3, with D tentatively TRBD1 (5 bases). Per germline, CDR1 SGHNT and CDR2 YENEEA. The V end lost 5 bases, the J end lost 6 bases, and 14 bases lay between the germline ends. The CDR3 runs 15 residues. CDR3 region: CASSLRAQGNSPLHF. The DNA for the CDR3 is TGTGCCAGCAGCCTCCGAGCCCAGGGTAATTCACCCCTCCACTTT.

The rearrangement uses TRBV6-5 and TRBJ1-6; TRBD1 aligns across 7 bases. This CDR3 contains 14 residues. V trimming: 5 bases; J trimming: 9 bases; junction bases outside the gene matches: 7. Germline V lookup: CDR1 MNHEY, CDR2 SVGAGI. CDR3 sequence reads: CASSTTGDPSPLHF. The DNA of the CDR3 is TGTGCCAGCAGTACAACAGGGGATCCTTCACCCCTCCACTTT.

The chain couples TRBV5-1 to TRBJ2-5, with TRBD2 matching over 9 bases. The CDR3 covers 14 residues. Germline CDR1 reads SGHRS; CDR2 reads YFSETQ. Losses at the gene ends were 4 bases for V and 5 bases for J; bases not matched to a gene: 6. The CDR3 DNA reads TGCGCCAGCAGCCGCGATAGCGGGGGTGAGACCCAGTACTTC. The encoded protein is CASSRDSGGETQYF.

The V call is TRBV6-2 or TRBV6-3, the J call TRBJ2-3; TRBD2 matches 8 bases. J lost 9 bases, V lost 4 bases, and 9 bases had no gene match. The germline V gene encodes CDR1 MNHEY and CDR2 SVGEGT. This CDR3 comprises 14 residues. CDR3 sequence: CASSWTSSRGTQYF. CDR3 nucleotide sequence: TGTGCCAGCAGTTGGACTAGCTCACGGGGGACGCAGTATTTT.

The rearrangement uses TRBV3-1 (or the pseudogene TRBV3-2) and TRBJ2-1; 10 nucleotides align to TRBD2. V was clipped by 4 bases and J by 7 bases; unmatched bases: 1. Germline loops: CDR1 LGHDT, CDR2 YNNKEL (reference sequence). The CDR3 sequence is 13 residues long. In DNA form, the CDR3 reads TGTGCCAGCAGCCTTAGCGGGGGGAATGAGCAGTTCTTC. Amino acid sequence: CASSLSGGNEQFF.

The V call is TRBV29-1, the J call TRBJ1-2; 7 nucleotides align to TRBD1. The CDR3 has 14 amino acids. The germline CDR1 and CDR2 sequences are SQVTM and ANQGSEA. Trimming cost V 3 bases and J 6 bases; bases outside gene matches: 10. CDR3 DNA: TGCAGCGTTGACGGCCAGGGGGGTAGTCATGGCTACACCTTC. Its translation is CSVDGQGGSHGYTF.